This TCR beta chain was obtained from a study of OX40 agonist ivuxolimab in advanced cancers. Whole-study context: Patients with hepatocellular carcinoma, melanoma, renal cell or head and neck cancer made up the dose-escalation patients.

The CDR3 has 15 residues. Germline CDR1 MNHEY, CDR2 SVGAGI. Trimming took 6 bases from V and 5 from J, leaving 19 bases between them. Produced via immunoSEQ multiplex PCR; TCRdb's table is partial and in-frame only. This table holds 55,000 to 80,000 clones, approximately 86% found once. This receptor was taken from an adult with an advanced solid tumor such as melanoma, head and neck, liver or kidney cancer. The starting material was CD4+ or CD8+ T cells sorted from blood, obtained in a trial of the OX40 agonist ivuxolimab. The rearrangement joins TRBV6-5 to TRBJ1-1, with a possible D match to TRBD1 (6 bases). Written as DNA, the CDR3 is TGTGCCAGCAGAATTTCTGCGACAGGAATTACTGAAGCTTTCTTT. Translation: CASRISATGITEAFF.